Below are 25 T cell receptor beta chains sequenced from a single sample in a study of cytomegalovirus exposure and HLA in healthy donors. PCR amplification relied on 60 Vbeta primers (plus 13 Jbeta primers). Here immunoSEQ multiplex PCR was the method, and the copy in TCRdb shows in-frame clones only, minus some. The data hold 150,000 to 200,000 clones, with around three quarters observed a single time. The sequencing sample was made of PBMCs. These receptors were taken from a woman in her fifties or sixties in good health and CMV-seropositive.

This CDR3 reads CASSRTDTQYF. The DNA for the CDR3 is TGTGCCAGCAGCCGTACAGATACGCAGTATTTT. This chain uses TRBV2 with TRBJ2-3; no clear D. Germline CDR1 SNHLY, CDR2 FYNNEI. This CDR3 contains 11 residues. Trimming took off 6 bases at V and 3 bases at J, with 4 bases between the two ends.

This clone was detected once. V gene TRBV27 combines with J gene TRBJ2-3, with TRBD2 matching 7 bases. With 3 bases clipped from V and 4 bases from J, the junction kept 4 bases outside the gene matches. The CDR3 consists of 14 residues. Germline CDR1 reads MNHEY; CDR2 reads SMNVEV (reference sequence). DNA for the CDR3: TGTGCCAGCAGTTTTTTGCGGGGGTCAGATACGCAGTATTTT. The encoded protein is CASSFLRGSDTQYF.

This sequence joins TRBV6-5 and TRBJ1-2, with 7 bases aligning to TRBD1. Germline lookup yields CDR1 MNHEY and CDR2 SVGAGI. V trimming: 6 bases; J trimming: 8 bases; junction bases outside the gene matches: 12. The CDR3 sequence is 14 residues long. This chain's CDR3 is CASRQQGTAGGYTF. CDR3 DNA: TGTGCCAGCAGACAACAGGGGACGGCTGGCGGCTACACCTTC.

Only a few counts were recorded for this clone. A read error may produce the germline difference seen at one junction end. The chain has TRBV11-3 and TRBJ2-2; 9 positions agree with TRBD2. Germline V gene data show CDR1 as SGHNT and CDR2 as YENEEA. The CDR3 runs to 15 residues. CDR3 sequence reads: CASSLAGEYTGELFF. The CDR3 region has the DNA TGTGCCAGCAGTTTAGCGGGAGAGTACACCGGGGAGCTGTTTTTT.

J is TRBJ2-7 and V is TRBV7-9; 7 positions match TRBD2. Germline V gene lookup returns CDR1 SEHNR and CDR2 FQNEAQ (reference sequence). CDR3 length: 17 amino acids. Losses at the gene ends were 1 base for V and 3 bases for J; bases not matched to a gene: 12. The CDR3 sequence: CASSLGGGMTGGYEQYF. As DNA, the CDR3 is TGTGCCAGCAGCTTAGGAGGAGGGATGACGGGAGGCTACGAGCAGTACTTC.

The gene calls are TRBV6-1 and TRBJ1-5; no clear D. The CDR3 is 15 amino acids. Germline CDR1 is MNHNS and CDR2 is SASEGT. With 2 bases removed from V and 6 bases from J, the gap between germline ends came to 14 bases. The CDR3, as DNA: TGTGCCAGCAGTGAATTGTGGGGAGTCGGTCAGCCCCAGCATTTT. Translation gives CASSELWGVGQPQHF.

As concerns this clone: The sample has other DNA sequences that encode this CDR3 too. The chain carries TRBV7-2 and TRBJ2-7, with 14 bases fitting TRBD2. Looked up from germline, CDR1 is SGHTA and CDR2 is FQGNSA. Trimming cost V 5 bases and J 5 bases; bases outside gene matches: 5. This CDR3 is 15 amino acids long. CDR3 residues: CASSPPGLAGDEQYF. CDR3 sequence (DNA): TGTGCCAGCAGCCCCCCGGGACTAGCGGGAGACGAGCAGTACTTC.

V usage is TRBV4-3 and J usage is TRBJ1-5; maybe TRBD1 (6 bases). The CDR3 consists of 16 residues. Trimming took off 1 base at V and 8 bases at J, with 18 bases between the two ends. Looked up from germline, CDR1 is LGHNA and CDR2 is YSLEER. The CDR3 DNA is TGCGCCAGCAGCCAAGGGATGGACAGTATGGGGGAGCCCCAGCATTTT. It codes for CASSQGMDSMGEPQHF.

V gene TRBV9 combines with J gene TRBJ2-5; no definite D call. CDR3 length: 18 amino acids. The V end was cut by 0 bases, the J end by 0 bases, with 18 bases between. CDR1 is SGDLS and CDR2 is YYNGEE in the germline V gene. In DNA, the CDR3 is TGTGCCAGCAGCGTAGATTATGGTGGCTGGAGAAACCAAGAGACCCAGTACTTC. Translation: CASSVDYGGWRNQETQYF.

The chain links TRBV11-2 to TRBJ1-5; TRBD1 matches at 7 bases. V shed 2 bases, J shed 3 bases, and the junction held 4 bases outside the gene matches. CDR1 and CDR2 from the germline V gene are SGHAT and FQNNGV. The CDR3 runs to 15 residues. CDR3 residues: CASSLSTGSNQPQHF. CDR3 coding DNA: TGTGCCAGCAGCTTATCGACAGGGTCCAATCAGCCCCAGCATTTT.

The chain links TRBV6-5 to TRBJ2-1; 9 nucleotides agree with TRBD1. Germline values: CDR1 MNHEY, CDR2 SVGAGI. The CDR3 length is 16 residues. V dropped 4 bases and J dropped 4; count of bases not matched to a gene: 8. The CDR3 coding sequence is TGTGCCAGCAGTTCCAGGGACAGGGAGTTATACAATGAGCAGTTCTTC. It codes for CASSSRDRELYNEQFF.

This chain connects TRBV5-1 to TRBJ2-7; 9 bases line up with TRBD1. The CDR3 spans 16 residues. Germline CDR1 reads SGHRS; CDR2 reads YFSETQ. V lost 0 bases to trimming and J lost 3 bases; unmatched junction nucleotides: 7. CDR3 sequence: CASSLGPGTGSYEQYF. The CDR3 region has the DNA TGCGCCAGCAGCTTGGGTCCAGGGACAGGGAGCTACGAGCAGTACTTC. Supplemented by reference TRBV5-1 and TRBJ2-7, the full variable domain reads KAGVTQTPRYLIKTRGQQVTLSCSPISGHRSVSWYQQTPGQGLQFLFEYFSETQRNKGNFPGRFSGRQFSNSRSEMNVSTLELGDSALYLCASSLGPGTGSYEQYFGPGTRLTVT.

This rearrangement joins TRBV6-5 to TRBJ1-5, with D possibly TRBD1 on 5 matching bases. CDR1 and CDR2 from the germline V gene are MNHEY and SVGAGI. The germline V and J ends were trimmed by 4 bases and 4 bases, with 11 bases remaining between them. The CDR3 extends over 14 amino acids. CDR3 amino acids: CASSSRAGNQPQHF. For the CDR3, the DNA is TGTGCCAGCAGTTCCAGGGCTGGGAATCAGCCCCAGCATTTT.

The chain combines TRBV11-2 with TRBJ1-2; D is unresolved. Trimming removed 0 bases from V and 8 bases from J, with 10 bases in between. The CDR3 covers 13 residues. Germline V lookup: CDR1 SGHAT, CDR2 FQNNGV. The CDR3 DNA sequence: TGTGCCAGCAGCTTAGACCCCGGGGAGGGCTACACCTTC. Its protein is CASSLDPGEGYTF.

J is TRBJ1-1 and V is TRBV5-5, with 7 bases that match TRBD1. The CDR3 runs 13 residues. Germline V gene lookup returns CDR1 SGHKS and CDR2 YYEKEE (reference sequence). Trimming cost V 4 bases and J 8 bases; bases outside gene matches: 8. The CDR3, as DNA: TGTGCCAGCAGCCTACTGACGACAGGGGAAGCTTTCTTT. It yields the protein CASSLLTTGEAFF.

The chain uses TRBV6-5 and TRBJ1-4, with a tentative D call TRBD1 (6 bases). Germline lookup yields CDR1 MNHEY and CDR2 SVGAGI. This CDR3 spans 14 amino acids. Between the trimmed V and J ends, which lost 4 bases and 8 bases, there was a span of 14 bases. The CDR3 bases are TGTGCCAGCAGTTCGCACCAGGGGTACGAAAAACTGTTTTTT. The encoded protein is CASSSHQGYEKLFF.

This chain's CDR3 is CASSSRFSDITVTAFF. CDR3 sequence (DNA): TGTGCCAGCAGTTCCCGTTTCTCCGACATAACTGTGACGGCTTTCTTT. This rearrangement joins TRBV28 to TRBJ1-1; no firm D call. Germline V lookup: CDR1 MDHEN, CDR2 SYDVKM. This CDR3 is 16 amino acids long. V was pared by 4 bases and J by 11 bases, with 26 bases between.

The chain has TRBV28 and TRBJ1-6; TRBD1 agrees at 7 bases. This CDR3 has 15 amino acids. J lost 7 bases, V lost 5 bases, and 8 bases had no gene match. Germline CDR1 MDHEN, CDR2 SYDVKM. This CDR3 reads CASSLYRGGNSPLHF. The DNA for the CDR3 is TGTGCCAGCAGTCTCTACAGGGGTGGGAATTCACCCCTCCACTTT. Filled out from reference TRBV28 and TRBJ1-6, the complete variable domain reads DVKVTQSSRYLVKRTGEKVFLECVQDMDHENMFWYRQDPGLGLRLIYFSYDVKMKEKGDIPEGYSVSREKKERFSLILESASTNQTSMYLCASSLYRGGNSPLHFGNGTRLTVT.

The chain couples TRBV10-2 to TRBJ1-6, with D hard to call. Trimming cost V 9 bases and J 4 bases, with 13 bases left between them. This CDR3 has 14 amino acids. Germline lookup yields CDR1 WSHSY and CDR2 SAAADI. CDR3 protein: CASLRGTYNSPLHF. DNA for the CDR3: TGCGCCAGTTTACGGGGAACTTATAATTCACCCCTCCACTTT.

V usage is TRBV5-1 and J usage is TRBJ2-1; 7 bases line up with TRBD2. The CDR3 consists of 15 residues. The trim removed 4 bases at V and 6 bases at J, leaving 10 bases unmatched. From germline, CDR1 is SGHRS and CDR2 YFSETQ. This CDR3 is CASSELAGDFNEQFF. CDR3 DNA: TGCGCCAGCAGCGAGCTGGCGGGGGACTTCAATGAGCAGTTCTTC. The full variable domain, completed using reference TRBV5-1 and TRBJ2-1, is KAGVTQTPRYLIKTRGQQVTLSCSPISGHRSVSWYQQTPGQGLQFLFEYFSETQRNKGNFPGRFSGRQFSNSRSEMNVSTLELGDSALYLCASSELAGDFNEQFFGPGTRLTVL.

In DNA, the CDR3 is TGTGCCAGTAGTAGGACTAGCGGGGGGGGCGGCACAGATACGCAGTATTTT. The encoded protein is CASSRTSGGGGTDTQYF. The J gene is TRBJ2-3, the V gene TRBV19; TRBD2 aligns across 15 bases. Germline V gene data show CDR1 as LNHDA and CDR2 as SQIVND (reference sequence). J was trimmed by 1 base and V by 4 bases; bases with no gene match: 3. There are 17 residues in the CDR3.

The chain uses TRBV7-9 and TRBJ2-5; the D gene is possibly TRBD1 (5 bases). The last part of the DNA fits TRBJ2-7 better; the J call may be wrong. Germline assignment: CDR1 SEHNR and CDR2 FQNEAQ (reference sequence). CDR3 length: 14 amino acids. The CDR3 DNA reads TGTGCCAGCAGCCTCGACTTTCAGGGCTCCGAGCAGTACTTC. It specifies CASSLDFQGSEQYF.

The rearrangement uses TRBV6-4 and TRBJ2-1, with 9 positions matching TRBD1. This CDR3 is built from 15 residues. Germline V gene data show CDR1 as MRHNA and CDR2 as SNTAGT. The V and J ends lost 5 bases and 7 bases, in that order; junction bases with no gene match: 9. The CDR3 DNA sequence: TGTGCCAGCAGTTCACAGGGGGCGCGGGGTAATGAGCAGTTCTTC. Protein product: CASSSQGARGNEQFF.

J is TRBJ1-2 and V is TRBV29-1, with 10 bases aligning to TRBD1. This CDR3 comprises 16 residues. With V trimmed by 4 bases and J by 4 bases, 12 bases remained unmatched. Germline lookup yields CDR1 SQVTM and CDR2 ANQGSEA. The CDR3 coding sequence is TGCAGCGTTGGAACCGGGACAGGGGTGAAGTTCTATGGCTACACCTTC. The encoded protein is CSVGTGTGVKFYGYTF.

This clone came up a few times. CDR3 protein: CASSGRDSYNEQFF. The CDR3 DNA sequence: TGTGCCAGCAGCGGGCGGGACAGTTACAATGAGCAGTTCTTC. This chain connects TRBV7-6 to TRBJ2-1; D is possibly TRBD1 (7 bases). Germline CDR1 reads SGHVS; CDR2 reads FNYEAQ. Trimming took 5 bases from V and 4 from J, leaving 12 bases between them. The CDR3 has 14 residues. The full variable domain, its missing parts supplied by reference TRBV7-6 and TRBJ2-1, is GAGVSQSPRYKVTKRGQDVALRCDPISGHVSLYWYRQALGQGPEFLTYFNYEAQQDKSGLPNDRFSAERPEGSISTLTIQRTEQRDSAMYRCASSGRDSYNEQFFGPGTRLTVL.